This T cell receptor (beta chain) originates from a study of graft-versus-host responses after intestinal transplantation. Method: immunoSEQ multiplex PCR; TCRdb's copy keeps in-frame clones and lacks some. This table holds about 110,000 clones, approximately 90% found once. Notes on this clone: Its antigen is unidentified.

With 4 bases removed from V and 0 bases from J, the gap between germline ends came to 10 bases. The CDR3 length is 15 residues. Germline CDR1 is SGHDN and CDR2 is FVKESK. The receptor's source is a human donor who was the organ donor for an intestinal transplant. This chain uses TRBV14 with TRBJ2-1; D not resolved. This material consisted of unstimulated CD4+ T cells sorted from spleen or lymph node cells, taken before transplant. The CDR3 nucleotides read TGTGCCAGCAGCCGTAACCTCCGCTCCTACAATGAGCAGTTCTTC. Translating gives CASSRNLRSYNEQFF.